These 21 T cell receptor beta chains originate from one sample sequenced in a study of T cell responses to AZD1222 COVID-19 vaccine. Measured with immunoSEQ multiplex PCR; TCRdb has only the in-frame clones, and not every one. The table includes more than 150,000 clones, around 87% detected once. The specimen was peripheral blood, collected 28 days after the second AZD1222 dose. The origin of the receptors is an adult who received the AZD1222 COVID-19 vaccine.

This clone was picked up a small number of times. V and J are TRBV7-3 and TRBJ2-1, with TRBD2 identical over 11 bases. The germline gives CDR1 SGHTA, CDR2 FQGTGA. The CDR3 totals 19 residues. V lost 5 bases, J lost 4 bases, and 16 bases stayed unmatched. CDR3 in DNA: TGTGCCAGCAGCCCCCAAAAGGCTAGCGGGAGGTTGGGGTACAATGAGCAGTTCTTC. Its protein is CASSPQKASGRLGYNEQFF.

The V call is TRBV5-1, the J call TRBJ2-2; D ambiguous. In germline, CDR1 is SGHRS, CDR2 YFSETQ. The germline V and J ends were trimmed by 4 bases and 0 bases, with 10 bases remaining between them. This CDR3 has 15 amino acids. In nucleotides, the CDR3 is TGCGCCAGCAGCCCGTCCGGGCCGAACACCGGGGAGCTGTTTTTT. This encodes CASSPSGPNTGELFF.

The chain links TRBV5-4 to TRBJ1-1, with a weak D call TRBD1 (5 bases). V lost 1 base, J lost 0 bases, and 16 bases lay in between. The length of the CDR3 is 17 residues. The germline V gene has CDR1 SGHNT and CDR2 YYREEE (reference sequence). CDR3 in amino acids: CASSLPGTPDLNTEAFF. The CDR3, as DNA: TGTGCCAGCAGCTTGCCCGGGACGCCGGACCTGAACACTGAAGCTTTCTTT.

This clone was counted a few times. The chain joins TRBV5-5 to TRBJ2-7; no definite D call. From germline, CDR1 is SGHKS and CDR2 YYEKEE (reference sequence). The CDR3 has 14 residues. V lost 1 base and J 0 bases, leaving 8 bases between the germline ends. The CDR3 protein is CASSLSHTSYEQYF. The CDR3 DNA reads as TGTGCCAGCAGCTTGTCGCACACCTCCTACGAGCAGTACTTC.

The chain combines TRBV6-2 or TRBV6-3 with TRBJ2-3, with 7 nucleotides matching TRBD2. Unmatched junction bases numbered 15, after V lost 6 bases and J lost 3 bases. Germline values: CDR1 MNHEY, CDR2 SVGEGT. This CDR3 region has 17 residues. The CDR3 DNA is TGTGCCAGCAGCCGACCGGTAGCGAGCGGGAAAACAGATACGCAGTATTTT. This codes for CASSRPVASGKTDTQYF.

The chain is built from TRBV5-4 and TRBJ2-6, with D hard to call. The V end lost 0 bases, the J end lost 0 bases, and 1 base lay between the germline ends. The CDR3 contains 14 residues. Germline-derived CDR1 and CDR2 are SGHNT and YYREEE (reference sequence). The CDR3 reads CASSLGSGANVLTF. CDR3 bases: TGTGCCAGCAGCTTGGGCTCTGGGGCCAACGTCCTGACTTTC.

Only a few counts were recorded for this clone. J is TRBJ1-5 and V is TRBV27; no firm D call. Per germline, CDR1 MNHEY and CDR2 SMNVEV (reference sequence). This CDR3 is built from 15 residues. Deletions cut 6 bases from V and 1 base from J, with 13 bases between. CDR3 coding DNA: TGTGCCAGCAGCATAACTTCACTAAGCAATCAGCCCCAGCATTTT. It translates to CASSITSLSNQPQHF.

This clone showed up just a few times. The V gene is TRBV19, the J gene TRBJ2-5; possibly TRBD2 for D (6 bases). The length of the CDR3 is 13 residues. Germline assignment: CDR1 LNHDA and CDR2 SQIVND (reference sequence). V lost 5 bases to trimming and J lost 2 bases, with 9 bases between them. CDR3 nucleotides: TGTGCCAGTAGTCGGGACTTACAAGAGACCCAGTACTTC. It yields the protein CASSRDLQETQYF.

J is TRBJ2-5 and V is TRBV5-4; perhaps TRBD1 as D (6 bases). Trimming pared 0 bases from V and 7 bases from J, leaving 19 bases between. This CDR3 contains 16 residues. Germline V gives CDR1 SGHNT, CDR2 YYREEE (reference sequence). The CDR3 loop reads CASSLGTVTTEATQYF. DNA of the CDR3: TGTGCCAGCAGCTTGGGGACAGTGACGACTGAGGCGACCCAGTACTTC.

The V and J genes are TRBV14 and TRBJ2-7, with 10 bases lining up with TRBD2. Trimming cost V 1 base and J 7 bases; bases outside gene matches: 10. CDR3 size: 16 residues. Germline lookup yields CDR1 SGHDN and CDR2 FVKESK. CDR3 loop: CASSQGGSGRAREQYF. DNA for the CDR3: TGTGCCAGCAGCCAAGGAGGAAGCGGGAGGGCCCGAGAGCAGTACTTC.

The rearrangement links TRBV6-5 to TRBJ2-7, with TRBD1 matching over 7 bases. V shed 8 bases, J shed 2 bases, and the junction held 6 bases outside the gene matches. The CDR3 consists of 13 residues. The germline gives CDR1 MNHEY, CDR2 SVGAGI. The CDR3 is CASGIDRAYEQYF. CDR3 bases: TGTGCCAGCGGAATCGACAGGGCCTACGAGCAGTACTTC.

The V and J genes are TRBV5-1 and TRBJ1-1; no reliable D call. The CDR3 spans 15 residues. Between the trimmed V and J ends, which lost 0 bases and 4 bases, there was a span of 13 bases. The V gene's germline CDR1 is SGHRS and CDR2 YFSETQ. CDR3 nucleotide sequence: TGCGCCAGCAGCTTGGGCCGGGGAGCGGTCACTGAAGCTTTCTTT. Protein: CASSLGRGAVTEAFF.

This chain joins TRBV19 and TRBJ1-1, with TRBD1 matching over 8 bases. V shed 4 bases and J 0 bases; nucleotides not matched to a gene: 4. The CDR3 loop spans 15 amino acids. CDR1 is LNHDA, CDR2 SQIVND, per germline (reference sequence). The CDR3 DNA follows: TGTGCCAGTAGTAACCGGGACAGGATGAACACTGAAGCTTTCTTT. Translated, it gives CASSNRDRMNTEAFF.

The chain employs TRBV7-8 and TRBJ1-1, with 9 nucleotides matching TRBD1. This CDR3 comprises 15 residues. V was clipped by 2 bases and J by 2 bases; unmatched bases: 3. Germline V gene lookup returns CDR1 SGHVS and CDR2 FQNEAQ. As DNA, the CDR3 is TGTGCCAGCAGCTTACTACAGGGGGCTAACACTGAAGCTTTCTTT. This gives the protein CASSLLQGANTEAFF.

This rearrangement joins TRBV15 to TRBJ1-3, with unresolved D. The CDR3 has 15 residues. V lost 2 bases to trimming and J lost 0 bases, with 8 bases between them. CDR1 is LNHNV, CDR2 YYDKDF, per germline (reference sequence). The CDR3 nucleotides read TGTGCCACCAGCAGACCACAGAGCTCTGGAAACACCATATATTTT. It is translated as CATSRPQSSGNTIYF.

The CDR3 reads CASSPDGGTIYGYTF. The CDR3 nucleotides read TGTGCCAGTAGCCCCGACGGGGGGACTATCTATGGCTACACCTTC. The genes are TRBV19 and TRBJ1-2, with a possible D match to TRBD1 (5 bases). V was trimmed by 6 bases and J by 4 bases, leaving 18 bases between them. The CDR3 consists of 15 residues. In germline, CDR1 is LNHDA, CDR2 SQIVND (reference sequence).

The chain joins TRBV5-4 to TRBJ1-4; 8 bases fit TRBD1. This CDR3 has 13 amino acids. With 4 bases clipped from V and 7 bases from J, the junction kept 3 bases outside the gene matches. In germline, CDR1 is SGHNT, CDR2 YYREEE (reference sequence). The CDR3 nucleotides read TGTGCCAGCAGCCTCGACAGGGGTGAAAAACTGTTTTTT. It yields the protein CASSLDRGEKLFF.

The CDR3 loop reads CATSDSGINYNEQFF. CDR3 in DNA: TGTGCCACCAGTGATTCGGGGATTAACTACAATGAGCAGTTCTTC. The V call is TRBV24-1, the J call TRBJ2-1; TRBD2 is a possible D gene (5 bases). The CDR3 extends over 15 amino acids. Germline CDR1 and CDR2: KGHDR and SFDVKD. V was pared by 2 bases and J by 3 bases, with 10 bases between.

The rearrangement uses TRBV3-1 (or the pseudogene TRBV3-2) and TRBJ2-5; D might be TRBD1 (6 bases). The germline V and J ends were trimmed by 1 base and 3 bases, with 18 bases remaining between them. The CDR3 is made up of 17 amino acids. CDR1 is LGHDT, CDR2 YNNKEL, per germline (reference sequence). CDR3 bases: TGTGCCAGCAGCCAAGTACCGGGACAAACTATTGAAGAGACCCAGTACTTC. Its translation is CASSQVPGQTIEETQYF.

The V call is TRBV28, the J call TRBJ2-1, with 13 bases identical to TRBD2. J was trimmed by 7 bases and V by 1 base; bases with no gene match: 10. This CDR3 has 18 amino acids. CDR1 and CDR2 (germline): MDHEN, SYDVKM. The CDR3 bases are TGTGCCAGCAGTTTATTATCCCCCGGGACTAGCGGGAATAATGAGCAGTTCTTC. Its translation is CASSLLSPGTSGNNEQFF.

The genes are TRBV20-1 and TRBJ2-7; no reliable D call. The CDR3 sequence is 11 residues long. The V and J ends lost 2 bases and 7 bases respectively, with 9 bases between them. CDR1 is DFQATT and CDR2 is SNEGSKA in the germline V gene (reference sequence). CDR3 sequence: CSARPTVEQYF. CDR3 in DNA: TGCAGTGCTAGACCCACAGTGGAGCAGTACTTC.